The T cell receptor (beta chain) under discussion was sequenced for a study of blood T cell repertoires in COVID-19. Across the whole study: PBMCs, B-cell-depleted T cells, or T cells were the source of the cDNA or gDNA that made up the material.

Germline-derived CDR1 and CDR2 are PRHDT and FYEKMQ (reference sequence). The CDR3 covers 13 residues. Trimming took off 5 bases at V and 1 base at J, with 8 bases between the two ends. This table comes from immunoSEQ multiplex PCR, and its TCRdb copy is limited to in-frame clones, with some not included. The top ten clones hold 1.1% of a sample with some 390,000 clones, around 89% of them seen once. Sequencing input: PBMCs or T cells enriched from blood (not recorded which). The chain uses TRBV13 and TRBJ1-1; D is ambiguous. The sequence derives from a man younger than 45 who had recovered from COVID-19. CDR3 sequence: CASSPEGNTEAFF. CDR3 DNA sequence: TGTGCCAGCAGCCCCGAGGGGAACACTGAAGCTTTCTTT.